What follows are 19 T cell receptor beta chains derived from one specimen sequenced in a study of control samples from healthy donors and cancer patients. Produced via immunoSEQ multiplex PCR; TCRdb's table is partial and in-frame only. The table lists 150,000 to 200,000 clones, around 90% of them singletons. Material: blood. The receptors originated from a young man in good health.

The V and J genes are TRBV19 and TRBJ1-1, with 7 bases that match TRBD1. V dropped 6 bases and J dropped 5; count of bases not matched to a gene: 6. Germline values: CDR1 LNHDA, CDR2 SQIVND (reference sequence). The CDR3 has 13 amino acids. CDR3 nucleotides: TGTGCCAGTAGCCCGACAGGGTGGACTGAAGCTTTCTTT. Protein: CASSPTGWTEAFF. Using reference TRBV19 and TRBJ1-1 for the parts outside the CDR3, the full variable domain is DGGITQSPKYLFRKEGQNVTLSCEQNLNHDAMYWYRQDPGQGLRLIYYSQIVNDFQKGDIAEGYSVSREKKESFPLTVTSAQKNPTAFYLCASSPTGWTEAFFGQGTRLTVV.

The chain employs TRBV19 and TRBJ1-1; no clear D gene. V was pared by 4 bases and J by 0 bases, with 9 bases between. Per the germline V gene, CDR1 is LNHDA and CDR2 is SQIVND (reference sequence). This CDR3 region has 14 residues. The CDR3 DNA sequence: TGTGCCAGTAGTACTAGGCAGTTGAACACTGAAGCTTTCTTT. Protein: CASSTRQLNTEAFF.

The chain joins TRBV14 to TRBJ2-1, with TRBD2 matching 12 bases. From germline, CDR1 is SGHDN and CDR2 FVKESK. V lost 8 bases, J lost 0 bases, and 5 bases stayed unmatched. This CDR3 is 16 amino acids long. The CDR3 sequence is CASSWTSGNSYNEQFF. In DNA, the CDR3 is TGTGCCAGCTCTTGGACTAGCGGGAACTCCTACAATGAGCAGTTCTTC.

The chain recombines TRBV27 with TRBJ2-7; tentatively, D is TRBD1 (6 bases). Deletions cut 7 bases from V and 0 bases from J, with 13 bases between. Germline V gives CDR1 MNHEY, CDR2 SMNVEV (reference sequence). The CDR3 covers 14 residues. Here the CDR3 reads CASTSRGSSYEQYF. DNA of the CDR3: TGTGCCAGCACTTCAAGGGGGAGCTCCTACGAGCAGTACTTC.

The J gene is TRBJ1-2, the V gene TRBV18; D is unclear. The CDR3 spans 14 residues. V dropped 3 bases and J dropped 4 bases, with 12 bases sitting between them. Germline lookup yields CDR1 KGHSH and CDR2 LQKENI. The CDR3 spells CASSPDRFSYGYTF. DNA for the CDR3: TGTGCCAGCTCACCGGATCGATTCTCCTATGGCTACACCTTC.

The rearrangement joins TRBV27 to TRBJ2-5; D remains unclear. The CDR3 has 10 residues. V lost 8 bases and J lost 3, with 4 bases in between. The germline V gene encodes CDR1 MNHEY and CDR2 SMNVEV (reference sequence). CDR3 bases: TGTGCCAGCGGGGAAGAGACCCAGTACTTC. Protein product: CASGEETQYF.

The chain is built from TRBV3-1 (or the pseudogene TRBV3-2) and TRBJ2-1; the match to TRBD2 covers 10 bases. CDR1 LGHDT and CDR2 YNNKEL come from the germline V gene (reference sequence). The CDR3 covers 15 residues. V gave up 3 bases and J gave up 5 bases; unmatched junction bases: 4. The CDR3 DNA sequence: TGTGCCAGCAGCCATTTAGCGGGGGGCCACAATGAGCAGTTCTTC. Translating gives CASSHLAGGHNEQFF.

The rearrangement joins TRBV7-9 to TRBJ1-1; no firm D call. The germline CDR1 and CDR2 sequences are SEHNR and FQNEAQ (reference sequence). This CDR3 has 15 amino acids. Deletions cut 10 bases from V and 1 base from J, with 19 bases between. The DNA of the CDR3 is TGTGCCACCCCTGACCTGGAAGTAGGGAACACTGAAGCTTTCTTT. Translation: CATPDLEVGNTEAFF. Based on the CDR3 plus reference TRBV7-9 and TRBJ1-1, the full variable domain is DTGVSQNPRHKITKRGQNVTFRCDPISEHNRLYWYRQTLGQGPEFLTYFQNEAQLEKSRLLSDRFSAERPKGSFSTLEIQRTEQGDSAMYLCATPDLEVGNTEAFFGQGTRLTVV.

The rearrangement joins TRBV7-3 to TRBJ2-3; no firm D call. Germline V gene lookup returns CDR1 SGHTA and CDR2 FQGTGA. This CDR3 is 15 amino acids long. The ends were cut back, 5 bases at V and 0 bases at J, with 12 bases in the middle. In DNA, the CDR3 is TGTGCCAGCAGCAAACCCGATGCGAGCACAGATACGCAGTATTTT. Translation gives CASSKPDASTDTQYF. The complete variable domain, with remaining parts taken from reference TRBV7-3 and TRBJ2-3, reads GAGVSQTPSNKVTEKGKYVELRCDPISGHTALYWYRQSLGQGPEFLIYFQGTGAADDSGLPNDRFFAVRPEGSVSTLKIQRTERGDSAVYLCASSKPDASTDTQYFGPGTRLTVL.

The rearrangement joins TRBV10-3 to TRBJ2-1; unclear D gene. The CDR3 length is 14 residues. Germline lookup yields CDR1 ENHRY and CDR2 SYGVKD. V was cut by 0 bases and J by 6 bases, with 9 bases left in between. This CDR3 reads CAISESSGLNEQFF. The DNA of the CDR3 is TGTGCCATCAGTGAGTCGTCGGGCCTCAATGAGCAGTTCTTC.

The rearrangement links TRBV6-6 to TRBJ1-5; D remains unclear. Germline V lookup: CDR1 MNHNY, CDR2 SVGAGI (reference sequence). Between the trimmed V and J ends, which lost 8 bases and 2 bases, there was a span of 10 bases. The CDR3 is 13 residues long. CDR3 in DNA: TGTGCCAGCGGCGTAGCGGGCAATCAGCCCCAGCATTTT. This sequence encodes CASGVAGNQPQHF.

V is TRBV5-6 and J is TRBJ2-1; 10 bases fit TRBD2. This CDR3 comprises 14 residues. Germline values: CDR1 SGHDT, CDR2 YYEEEE. V was pared by 2 bases and J by 15 bases, with 11 bases of the junction left unmatched. CDR3 protein: CASSFYGTSEVAFF. For the CDR3, the DNA is TGTGCCAGCAGCTTTTACGGGACTAGCGAAGTGGCGTTCTTC.

The V gene is TRBV28, the J gene TRBJ2-7; possible D gene TRBD1, 6 bases. The CDR3 consists of 15 residues. The germline gives CDR1 MDHEN, CDR2 SYDVKM. Trimming pared 7 bases from V and 1 base from J, leaving 17 bases between. The CDR3 bases are TGTGCCAGCATAAAAGCAGGGGTGAGTTCCTACGAGCAGTACTTC. Translation gives CASIKAGVSSYEQYF.

The rearrangement links TRBV28 to TRBJ1-6; the match to TRBD1 covers 8 bases. Germline V gene lookup returns CDR1 MDHEN and CDR2 SYDVKM. CDR3 length: 16 amino acids. Trimming removed 1 base from V and 7 bases from J; junction bases left unmatched: 6. The CDR3 region is CASSLSSRGLNSPLHF. DNA of the CDR3: TGTGCCAGCAGTTTATCGAGCAGGGGGCTAAATTCACCCCTCCACTTT.

The chain uses TRBV20-1 and TRBJ1-1; the D is unclear. V gave up 6 bases and J gave up 1 base, with 6 bases separating them. This CDR3 region has 11 residues. The germline gives CDR1 DFQATT, CDR2 SNEGSKA (reference sequence). CDR3 protein: CSALRNTEAFF. The CDR3 bases are TGCAGTGCGCTGAGGAACACTGAAGCTTTCTTT.

The rearrangement links TRBV7-2 to TRBJ2-5; no definite D call. V shed 1 base and J shed 0 bases, with 3 bases lying between them. CDR1 and CDR2 from the germline V gene are SGHTA and FQGNSA. The CDR3 is 13 residues long. The DNA of the CDR3 is TGTGCCAGCAGCTTAGAATACCAAGAGACCCAGTACTTC. This encodes CASSLEYQETQYF.

The gene calls are TRBV3-1 (or the pseudogene TRBV3-2) and TRBJ2-5; D perhaps matches TRBD1 (5 bases). Germline lookup yields CDR1 LGHDT and CDR2 YNNKEL (reference sequence). The length of the CDR3 is 14 residues. Trimming took off 1 base at V and 7 bases at J, with 13 bases between the two ends. CDR3 DNA sequence: TGTGCCAGCAGCCAAGCAGGGTTCTTAGGGACCCAGTACTTC. Translating gives CASSQAGFLGTQYF.

This chain joins TRBV5-1 and TRBJ2-2; D is unclear. Trimming cost V 0 bases and J 0 bases, with 9 bases left between them. Germline lookup yields CDR1 SGHRS and CDR2 YFSETQ. The CDR3 consists of 16 residues. The CDR3 is CASSLVGAPNTGELFF. The DNA for the CDR3 is TGCGCCAGCAGCTTGGTCGGAGCCCCGAACACCGGGGAGCTGTTTTTT.

This clone occurred a few times. The V gene is TRBV10-3, the J gene TRBJ1-2; D call uncertain. Germline V gene lookup returns CDR1 ENHRY and CDR2 SYGVKD. The V gene lost 0 bases and the J gene lost 5 bases, with 7 bases spanning the gap. The CDR3 consists of 13 residues. This CDR3 reads CAISESGLYGYTF. CDR3 DNA sequence: TGTGCCATCAGTGAGTCTGGGTTATATGGCTACACCTTC.